The clone carrying this T cell receptor (beta chain) was seen a few times. What it recognizes is unknown. The data were taken from a study of post-analysis software for immune sequencing data. Findings and caveats of the study: Roughly five TRBV segments appeared more often in patients than in controls, and TRBV5-6, TRBV5-1 and TRBV20-1 were among these.

Unique-molecular-identifier-tagged TCR beta cDNA libraries were used. TCRdb re-called the PCR reads with MiXCR, one entry per CDR3 protein. The sample holds hundreds of thousands of distinct CDR3 sequences, 25% to 30% seen once. Germline V gene sequence: CDR1 SGHTA, CDR2 FQGNSA. After removal of 5 bases from V and 13 bases from J, the junction contained 7 bases not matched to a gene. CDR3 size: 11 residues. The chain employs TRBV7-2 and TRBJ2-5; TRBD1 matches at 7 bases. The source of this sequence is a girl aged 10-17 years with multiple sclerosis. The material sequenced was blood. The CDR3 bases are TGTGCCAGCAGCACATGGGACAGTGCGTACTTC. Residues: CASSTWDSAYF.